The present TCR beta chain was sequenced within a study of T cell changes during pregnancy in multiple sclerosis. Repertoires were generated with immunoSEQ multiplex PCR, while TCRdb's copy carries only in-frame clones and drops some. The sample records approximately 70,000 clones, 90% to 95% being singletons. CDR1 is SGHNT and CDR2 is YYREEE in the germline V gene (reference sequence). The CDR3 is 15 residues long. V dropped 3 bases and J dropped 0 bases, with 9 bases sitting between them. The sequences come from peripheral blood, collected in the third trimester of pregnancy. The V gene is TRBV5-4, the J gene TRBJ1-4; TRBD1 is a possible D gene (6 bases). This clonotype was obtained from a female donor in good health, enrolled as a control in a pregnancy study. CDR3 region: CASSWGQATNEKLFF. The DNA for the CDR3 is TGTGCCAGCAGCTGGGGGCAGGCAACTAATGAAAAACTGTTTTTT.